This T cell receptor (beta chain) was sequenced during a study of human T cells and chemical hapten exposure (dated by TCRdb to the early 2020s). Regarding the research as a whole: For sensitization, 2% DPC in acetone was applied to a 2 cm by 2 cm area of upper inner arm skin. Patch testing on the upper back used Finn chambers containing 0.01% DPC, with scoring done after 6 days according to International Contact Dermatitis Research Group standards. For TCR sequencing, blood came from about 29 alopecia patients at anywhere from one to four time points (pre-sensitization, 2, 6 and 24 weeks). Blood samples were taken from patients before sensitization (week 0) and at 2, 6 and about 24 weeks after DPC sensitization. Libraries were pooled for sequencing, and per-sample TCR yields varied mainly because of small differences in library volumes within the pool. The mostly female patient cohort included alopecia areata with under or over 50% scalp involvement, alopecia totalis and alopecia universalis. The study tracked peripheral blood TCR repertoire changes in vivo during primary and secondary sensitization to the hapten diphenylcyclopropenone (DPC) in alopecia patients. Patients additionally received weekly therapeutic DPC doses to the scalp throughout the roughly 25-week study period. What the study reported, not specific to this receptor: Because every patient had alopecia, a presumed autoimmune disease, the patients' immune response might differ from that of healthy individuals. After repeated subsampling, the strength of the expansion versus patch-test correlation and the threshold at which it became significant changed. A positive correlation was found between the number of PT1 expanded TCRs and patch test score, with significance reached at thresholds 8, 16 and 32 but not 4. DPC sensitization did not change the number of TCRs with a frequency above 1 in 1000, and there was no evidence of changes in global repertoire structure. Compared with pre-sensitization or healthy control sets, expanded TCRs formed significantly more large CDR3 similarity clusters, which is consistent with antigen-driven responses.

Taken with the paper, the label for time point translates to: pre-sensitization, week 0. The treatment or condition label corresponds to: therapeutic diphenylcyclopropenone sensitization with weekly scalp DPC. At each patch-test visit, blood was drawn before the patch test was applied. Patients were considered eligible if aged 18 to 70, diagnosed with alopecia and deemed suitable for DPC therapy, and patients were excluded if pregnant. Total RNA was extracted from unfractionated whole blood that had been collected in Tempus Blood RNA tubes. V lost 9 bases and J lost 0 bases; the stretch between them is 17 bases long. Counted from cysteine to phenylalanine, this CDR3 has 15 amino acids. Just the 45-base CDR3 DNA is kept, in frame starting at base 1. The germline V gene yields SNHLY for CDR1 and FYNNEI for CDR2. This clonotype was counted only a few times. No antigen is known for it. Base qualities are not recorded, but no much larger clone differs from it by a single base.

The method behind the library was RACE. TCRdb shows the sequencer as NextSeq 500. During library preparation, unique molecular identifiers were attached to individual cDNA molecules so that TCRs could be counted quantitatively and reproducibly. Each blood RNA sample was used to sequence both TCR alpha and TCR beta chains. Concerning the study's data processing: Samples had a median of roughly 99,000 TCRs, with a range from about 23,224 to 700,000. The Decombinator software suite was used to annotate V, J and CDR3 in the TCR reads. For the PS versus PT1 abundance plots, all samples were subsampled to the same number of TCRs (28,000). Expanded TCRs were defined as absent before sensitization and observed at least eight times at the 2-week time point. TCRdb reprocessed the public reads (quality trimming at Q25 with fastp, clone calling with MiXCR) and kept in-frame beta chains. Identical CDR3 proteins give one entry, which carries the most common genes and DNA. These V and J calls originate from TCRdb's pipeline instead of the authors' own analysis. Across this sample there are over 70,000 distinct CDR3 sequences, with 14% seen only once. The ten most abundant clones make up roughly 4.8% of the sample.

The receptor was isolated from a woman between 45 and 65 years old with alopecia areata. Some clones in this sample may be carry-over from other donors' samples. The chain was built from TRBV2 and TRBJ2-5, with the identity of the D gene unclear. The sample here was whole blood, taken in connection with sensitization to the hapten diphenylcyclopropenone (DPC). The DNA sequence is as follows: TGTGCCAGTATCCCCAAACTCCAAAACCAAGAGACCCAGTACTTC. This sequence encodes CASIPKLQNQETQYF.